This TCR beta chain originates from a study of cytomegalovirus exposure and HLA in healthy donors. Germline V gene sequence: CDR1 SGHNT, CDR2 YYREEE (reference sequence). This CDR3 has 15 amino acids. Between the trimmed V and J ends, which lost 0 bases and 8 bases, there was a span of 17 bases. Sequencing was performed with immunoSEQ multiplex PCR; in TCRdb, only in-frame clones are kept and a portion is missing. The sample comprises about 280,000 clones, around 85% of which are singletons, and 0.9% to 1.1% rests with the top ten. Study-level results: Across donors, most TCRs were seen rarely, yet some public ones were widespread. The classifier, whose performance was assessed in both the original and validation cohorts, reportedly diagnosed cytomegalovirus status with high specificity and sensitivity.

This clone was detected a few times. The antigen is unknown. The genes are TRBV5-4 and TRBJ1-2, with D possibly being TRBD1 (6 bases). Material for sequencing was PBMCs. The clonotype originates from a woman aged 18-29 years in good health and CMV-seronegative. The chain's CDR3 is CASSLAGGGAGGYTF. CDR3 DNA sequence: TGTGCCAGCAGCTTGGCGGGAGGGGGAGCGGGAGGCTACACCTTC.